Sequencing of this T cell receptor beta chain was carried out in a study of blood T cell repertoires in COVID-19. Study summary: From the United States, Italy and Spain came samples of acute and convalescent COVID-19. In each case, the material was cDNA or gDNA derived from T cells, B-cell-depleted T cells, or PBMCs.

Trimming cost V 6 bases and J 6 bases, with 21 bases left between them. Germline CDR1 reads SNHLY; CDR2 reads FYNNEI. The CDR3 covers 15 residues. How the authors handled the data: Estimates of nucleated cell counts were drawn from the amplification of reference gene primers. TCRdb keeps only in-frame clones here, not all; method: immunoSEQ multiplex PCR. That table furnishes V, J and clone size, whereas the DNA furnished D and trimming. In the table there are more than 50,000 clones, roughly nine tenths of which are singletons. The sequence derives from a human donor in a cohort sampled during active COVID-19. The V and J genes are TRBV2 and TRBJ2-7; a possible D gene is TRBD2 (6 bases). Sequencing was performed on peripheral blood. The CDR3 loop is CASSYPGRSPLEQYF. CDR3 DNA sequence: TGTGCCAGCAGCTACCCAGGGAGGAGCCCCCTCGAGCAGTACTTC.